This T cell receptor beta chain appears in the sequencing data of a study of CD8+CD57+ T cells in acquired aplastic anemia (dated 2018 in TCRdb). For the study in its entirety: A mean of approximately 3 ug of DNA, ranging from roughly 0.2 to 27.4 ug, was extracted from sorted CD4+ and CD8+ cells. For healthy donor samples, the average read count was about 10.8 million for CD4+ cells and 11 million to 14 million for CD8+ cells.

The study deep-sequenced TCR repertoires of sorted CD4+ and CD8+ blood T cells from severe aplastic anemia patients and healthy subjects. Ficoll-Paque density gradient centrifugation was used to isolate peripheral blood mononuclear cells. CD4+ and CD8+ T cells were sorted by FACS or magnetic beads before DNA extraction. As for this clonotype: The antigen this receptor binds is unknown. A read error may account for a junction end that differs from germline.

The full study reports these points: Around 30 CD8+ CDR3 sequences were found in both patients and controls but appeared to be highly expressed in patients and within the immunodominant clones of the patients. CD8+ Simpson's diversity did not differ significantly between patients and healthy controls (P=0.060).

TCR beta VDJ combination and CDR3 sequence profiling used genomic DNA as the template. An Illumina HiSeq 2000 was the platform used for TCR repertoire sequencing. The original pipeline was this. TRBV/TRBJ rearrangement plots, CDR3 size and DJ length profiles, and Simpson's diversity index were used to evaluate the repertoires. Whichever DNA sequence was most abundant in the deep sequencing data was defined as the immunodominant clone. CDR3 amino acid sequences were screened for sharing across subjects and were compared with published repertoires and the VDJdb database. TCRdb itself trimmed the public reads at Q25 with fastp, ran MiXCR and retained productive beta chains. Here each entry gathers all rows of one CDR3 protein and keeps the most common genes and DNA. The V and J calls come from TCRdb's annotation, not from the publication. The sample table records hundreds of thousands of distinct CDR3 sequences; 60% to 80% of these occur just once. Of the sample, 4% is held by the ten largest clones.

The CDR3 goes from the cysteine to the phenylalanine over 15 residues. The read is trimmed to its CDR3 DNA, 45 bases read in frame from base 1. CDR1 and CDR2 (SGDLS, YYNGEE) derive from the germline V gene. Sequenced sample: sorted CD4+, CD8+, or CD8+CD57+ T cells (not recorded which) from PBMCs. This TCR was sampled from a human donor in good health, serving as a control. The chain couples TRBV9 to TRBJ2-2, with TRBD1 perhaps the D gene, on 7 matching bases. Read as DNA, the sequence is TGTGCCAGCAGCCCCCAACGTGTTAACACAGGGGAGGTGTTTTTT. This translates into CASSPQRVNTGEVFF.